This T cell receptor beta chain comes out of a study of OX40 agonist ivuxolimab in advanced cancers. Study summary: An anti-OX40 (CD134) antibody with agonistic activity, ivuxolimab, was administered to patients. People who had prior anti-PD-1, anti-PD-L1 or anti-CTLA-4 therapy could take part, and around 40% had some. Study findings and constraints: Partial responders at 0.1-3.0 mg/kg had among the lowest clonal expansion.

Worth noting for this clone: Its antigen is as yet unknown.

TCRdb's copy holds only in-frame clones and misses some; the assay was immunoSEQ multiplex PCR. The top ten hold 0.15% to 0.2% of the sample, which has around 95,000 clones, 90% seen once. The investigators sampled blood at baseline, at cycle 4 day 1, and at cycle 7 day 1. CDR1 is MNHNS and CDR2 is SASEGT in the germline V gene. The length of the CDR3 is 14 residues. V was clipped by 4 bases and J by 0 bases, with 9 bases between them. Material: CD4+ or CD8+ T cells sorted from blood, obtained in a trial of the OX40 agonist ivuxolimab. This chain connects TRBV6-1 to TRBJ1-1; no definite D call. The sequence was obtained from an adult with an advanced solid tumor such as melanoma, head and neck, liver or kidney cancer. The CDR3 nucleotides read TGTGCCAGCAGTGCCCCCGGTATGAACACTGAAGCTTTCTTT. This codes for CASSAPGMNTEAFF.